Reported below is one T cell receptor beta chain. No antigen is known for it. The data are from a study of CD8+ T cells in alopecia areata. Overall study results and limits: While tofacitinib was given, many expanded lesional clones persisted in scalp and blood.

The V gene lost 0 bases and the J gene lost 5 bases, with 15 bases spanning the gap. CDR3 size: 16 residues. Germline lookup yields CDR1 SGHRS and CDR2 YFSETQ. Stated treatment: oral pan-JAK inhibitor, 5-10 mg twice daily. Reverse transcribed after extraction, RNA yielded cDNA as the sequencing template. Assay: immunoSEQ multiplex PCR; the TCRdb copy retains only in-frame clones and omits some. The sample has some 100,000 clones; about 60% are singletons. The chain combines TRBV5-1 with TRBJ2-1; D unresolved. The sequencing used CD8+ T cells sorted from blood, collected around week 55, from a patient treated with tofacitinib. This receptor was taken from a human donor with alopecia areata. In DNA, the CDR3 is TGCGCCAGCAGCTTGGGACCGAATGTGTTCAACAATGAGCAGTTCTTC. Translated, it gives CASSLGPNVFNNEQFF.